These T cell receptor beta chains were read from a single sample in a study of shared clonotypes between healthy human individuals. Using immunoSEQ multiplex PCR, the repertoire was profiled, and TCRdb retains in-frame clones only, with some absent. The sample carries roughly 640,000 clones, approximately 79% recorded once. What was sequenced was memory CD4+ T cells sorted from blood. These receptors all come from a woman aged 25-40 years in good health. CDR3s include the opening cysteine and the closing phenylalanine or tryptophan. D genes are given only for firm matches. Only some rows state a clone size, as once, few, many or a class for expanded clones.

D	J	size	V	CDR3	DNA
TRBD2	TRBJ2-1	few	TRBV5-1	CASSPGLAGGENEQFF	TGCGCCAGCAGCCCAGGACTAGCGGGAGGGGAGAATGAGCAGTTCTTC
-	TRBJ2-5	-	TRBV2	CASSDRISVSQETQYF	TGTGCCAGCAGTGATCGGATTAGCGTGTCTCAAGAGACCCAGTACTTC
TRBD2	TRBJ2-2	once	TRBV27	CASSLTSGGNTGELFF	TGTGCCAGCAGTTTAACTAGCGGGGGGAACACCGGGGAGCTGTTTTTT
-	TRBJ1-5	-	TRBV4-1	CASSQDERYQPQHF	TGCGCCAGCAGCCAAGATGAAAGGTATCAGCCCCAGCATTTT
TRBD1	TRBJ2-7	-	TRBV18	CASSQGTGSLYEQYF	TGTGCCAGCTCACAAGGGACAGGGAGTCTATACGAGCAGTACTTC
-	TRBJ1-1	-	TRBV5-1	CASSSGHRFKNTEAFF	TGCGCCAGCAGCTCCGGACACAGGTTCAAGAACACTGAAGCTTTCTTT
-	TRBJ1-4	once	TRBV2	CASGRQPTNEKLFF	TGTGCCAGCGGGAGACAGCCAACTAATGAAAAACTGTTTTTT
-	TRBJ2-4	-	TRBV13	CASSLGLLAKNIQYF	TGTGCCAGCAGCTTAGGGCTACTAGCCAAAAACATTCAGTACTTC
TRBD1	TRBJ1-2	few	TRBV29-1	CSVGDSSYTF	TGCAGCGTTGGGGACAGTTCATACACCTTC
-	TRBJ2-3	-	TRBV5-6	CASSGLTSPLTQYF	TGTGCCAGCAGCGGCCTCACTTCACCTCTTACGCAGTATTTT
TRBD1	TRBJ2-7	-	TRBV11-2	CASSSLRGSTHEQYF	TGTGCCAGCAGCTCCCTCAGGGGGAGTACGCACGAGCAGTACTTC
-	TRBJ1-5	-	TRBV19	CASSSDTGGRDQPQHF	TGTGCCAGTAGTAGCGATACCGGGGGAAGGGATCAGCCCCAGCATTTT
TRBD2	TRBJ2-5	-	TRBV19	CASMGGGATETQYF	TGTGCCAGTATGGGGGGGGGAGCTACGGAGACCCAGTACTTC
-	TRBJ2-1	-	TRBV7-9	CASSPAGNYNEQFF	TGTGCCAGCAGCCCAGCAGGGAACTACAATGAGCAGTTCTTC
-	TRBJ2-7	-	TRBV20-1	CSASLAYEQYF	TGCAGTGCTAGTCTCGCCTACGAGCAGTACTTC
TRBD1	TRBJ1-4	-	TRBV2	CASSRRTGNEKLFF	TGTGCCAGCAGTCGGAGGACAGGGAATGAAAAACTGTTTTTT
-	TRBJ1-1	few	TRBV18	CASSSQVDTEAFF	TGTGCCAGCTCCAGCCAGGTAGACACTGAAGCTTTCTTT
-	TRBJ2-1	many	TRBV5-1	CASSLDPGTSYNEQFF	TGCGCCAGCAGCTTGGATCCAGGAACCTCCTACAATGAGCAGTTCTTC
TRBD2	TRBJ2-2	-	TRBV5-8	CASSRDGTRLTGELFF	TGTGCCAGCAGCCGGGACGGGACTAGACTTACCGGGGAGCTGTTTTTT
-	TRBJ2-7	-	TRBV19	CASREPGSSYEQYF	TGTGCCAGTAGGGAACCGGGGAGCTCCTACGAGCAGTACTTC
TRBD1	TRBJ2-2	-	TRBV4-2	CASSQDRGLSGELFF	TGTGCCAGCAGCCAAGACAGGGGGCTATCCGGGGAGCTGTTTTTT
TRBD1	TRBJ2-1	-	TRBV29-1	CSAYRQGHNEQFF	TGCAGCGCATATCGACAGGGCCACAATGAGCAGTTCTTC
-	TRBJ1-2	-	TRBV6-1	CASSAQGGYGYTF	TGTGCCAGCAGTGCACAGGGAGGATATGGCTACACCTTC
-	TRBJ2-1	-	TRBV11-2	CASSPMGTQNNEQFF	TGTGCCAGCAGCCCAATGGGCACCCAGAACAATGAGCAGTTCTTC
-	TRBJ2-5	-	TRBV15	CATSRDRSLQETQYF	TGTGCCACCAGCAGAGATCGGAGCTTACAAGAGACCCAGTACTTC
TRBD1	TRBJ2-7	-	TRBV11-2	CASSGEGAGREQYF	TGTGCCAGCAGCGGAGAGGGGGCGGGTCGCGAGCAGTACTTC
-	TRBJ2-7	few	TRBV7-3	CASSSDSSYEQYF	TGTGCCAGCAGCTCGGACTCCTCCTACGAGCAGTACTTC
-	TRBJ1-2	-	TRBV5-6	CASSPGQNYGYTF	TGTGCCAGCTCGCCGGGCCAGAACTATGGCTACACCTTC
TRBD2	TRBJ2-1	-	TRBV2	CASTRTSLEQFF	TGTGCCAGCACCCGGACTAGTCTTGAGCAGTTCTTC
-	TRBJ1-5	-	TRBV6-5	CASSQDFGGNQPQHF	TGTGCCAGCAGTCAAGACTTTGGCGGCAATCAGCCCCAGCATTTT
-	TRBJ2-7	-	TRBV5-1	CASSNTDSYEQYF	TGCGCCAGCAGCAACACAGACTCCTACGAGCAGTACTTC
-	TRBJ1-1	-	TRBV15	CATSADVGTEAFF	TGTGCCACCAGTGCAGATGTTGGCACTGAAGCTTTCTTT
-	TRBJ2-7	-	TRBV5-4	CASSLGQGRGAYEQYF	TGTGCCAGCAGCTTGGGGCAGGGGAGGGGAGCCTACGAGCAGTACTTC
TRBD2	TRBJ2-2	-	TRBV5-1	CASSWTSGTKTGELFF	TGCGCCAGCAGCTGGACTAGCGGGACCAAAACCGGGGAGCTGTTTTTT
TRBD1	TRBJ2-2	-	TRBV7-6	CASSLAGPQFSQGATGELFF	TGTGCCAGCAGCTTAGCGGGGCCTCAGTTTTCCCAGGGGGCGACCGGGGAGCTGTTTTTT
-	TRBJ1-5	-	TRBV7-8	CASSMGVATTQHF	TGTGCCAGCAGCATGGGGGTTGCCACGACCCAGCATTTT
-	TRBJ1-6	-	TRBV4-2	CASSQVSVSTYNSPLHF	TGTGCCAGCAGCCAAGTAAGCGTATCCACCTATAATTCACCCCTCCACTTT
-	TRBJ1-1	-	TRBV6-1	CASTRTGSQTEAFF	TGTGCCAGCACTAGAACAGGGAGTCAGACTGAAGCTTTCTTT
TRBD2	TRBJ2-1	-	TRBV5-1	CASSLSSGGYNEQFF	TGCGCCAGCAGCCTCAGTAGCGGGGGGTACAATGAGCAGTTCTTC
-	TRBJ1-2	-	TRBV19	CASSMAPGRLNYGYTF	TGTGCCAGTAGTATGGCACCCGGACGGCTGAACTATGGCTACACCTTC
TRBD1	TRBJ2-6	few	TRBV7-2	CASSRDSDVLTF	TGTGCCAGCAGCCGGGACAGTGACGTCCTGACTTTC
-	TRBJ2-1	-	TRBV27	CASSPGAGGSYNEQFF	TGTGCCAGCAGTCCCGGGGCAGGGGGGTCCTACAATGAGCAGTTCTTC
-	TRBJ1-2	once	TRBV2	CASSVDENGYTF	TGTGCCAGCAGTGTGGATGAGAATGGCTACACCTTC
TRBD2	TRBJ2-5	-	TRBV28	CASPRDRGRAWETQYF	TGTGCCAGTCCTCGGGATCGCGGGAGGGCCTGGGAGACCCAGTACTTC
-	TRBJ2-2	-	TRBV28	CASGSFGNTGELFF	TGTGCCAGCGGATCATTTGGGAACACCGGGGAGCTGTTTTTT
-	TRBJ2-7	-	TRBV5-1	CASSLSQREQYF	TGCGCCAGCAGCTTGTCCCAGCGCGAGCAGTACTTC
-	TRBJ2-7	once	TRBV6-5	CASSYSASLAFYEQYF	TGTGCCAGCAGTTACTCCGCTTCCCTAGCGTTCTACGAGCAGTACTTC
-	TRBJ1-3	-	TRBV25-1	CASGHWRAGVGNTIYF	TGTGCCAGCGGACATTGGCGGGCAGGGGTAGGAAACACCATATATTTT
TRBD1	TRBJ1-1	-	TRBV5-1	CASSSTGTGIRAEAFF	TGCGCCAGCAGCTCGACCGGGACAGGAATCAGGGCTGAAGCTTTCTTT
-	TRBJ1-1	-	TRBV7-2	CASSLAVLNTEAFF	TGTGCCAGCAGCTTAGCAGTTCTAAACACTGAAGCTTTCTTT
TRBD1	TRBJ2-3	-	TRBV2	CASSSQGLSTDTQYF	TGTGCCAGCAGTTCACAGGGGTTGAGCACAGATACGCAGTATTTT
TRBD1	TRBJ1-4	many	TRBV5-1	CASSVTGVNEKLFF	TGCGCCAGCAGCGTGACAGGGGTCAATGAAAAACTGTTTTTT
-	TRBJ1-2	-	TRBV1	CTSSQDYWRTNYGYTF	TGCACCAGCAGCCAAGATTACTGGAGGACTAACTATGGCTACACCTTC
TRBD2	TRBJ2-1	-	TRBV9	CASSVGRRESRDEQFF	TGTGCCAGCAGCGTAGGACGGCGGGAGAGTAGGGATGAGCAGTTCTTC
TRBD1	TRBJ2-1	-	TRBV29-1	CSVHAGPDRVMSNEQFF	TGCAGCGTTCATGCGGGCCCTGACAGGGTTATGAGCAATGAGCAGTTCTTC
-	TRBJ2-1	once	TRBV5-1	CASSSGFLDDEQFF	TGCGCCAGCAGCTCGGGGTTCTTAGACGATGAGCAGTTCTTC
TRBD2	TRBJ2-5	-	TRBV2	CASSKGLAGVETQYF	TGTGCCAGCAGTAAGGGACTAGCGGGAGTAGAGACCCAGTACTTC
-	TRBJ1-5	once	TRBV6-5	CASSYTQDQPQHF	TGTGCCAGCAGTTACACTCAGGATCAGCCCCAGCATTTT
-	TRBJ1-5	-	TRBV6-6	CASSPPAGRNQPQHF	TGTGCCAGCAGCCCCCCCGCAGGCCGGAATCAGCCCCAGCATTTT
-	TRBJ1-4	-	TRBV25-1	CASMGPSINEKLFF	TGTGCCAGCATGGGTCCGTCAATTAATGAAAAACTGTTTTTT